The 19 T cell receptor beta chains below come from one sample, sequenced in a study of T cells in Graves' hyperthyroidism and ophthalmopathy. TCR beta CDR3 regions were amplified from RNA transcripts. TCR CDR3 underwent first-round RT-PCR with the HTBI primer set. Via MiXCR, TCRdb re-called the multiplex PCR reads, giving one row per CDR3 protein. The sample consists of approximately 250,000 distinct CDR3 sequences, approximately 23% of them appearing once. Input material: blood. Receptor source: a woman in her 40s with Graves' ophthalmopathy.

This clonotype was detected many times. The chain links TRBV2 to TRBJ2-4; perhaps TRBD2 as D (7 bases). The CDR3 contains 14 residues. Germline loops: CDR1 SNHLY, CDR2 FYNNEI. The V end was cut by 6 bases, the J end by 7 bases, with 16 bases between. CDR3 sequence reads: CASSLQGRENIQYF. The CDR3 nucleotides are TGTGCCAGCAGCCTTCAGGGGAGGGAGAACATTCAGTACTTC.

This clonotype showed up many times. The chain has TRBV9 and TRBJ2-5, with 13 nucleotides matching TRBD2. CDR1 is SGDLS, CDR2 YYNGEE, per germline. The CDR3 contains 17 residues. J gave up 4 bases and V 2 bases, and 8 bases lay outside the gene matches. The CDR3: CASSVGTSGVRGETQYF. DNA for the CDR3: TGTGCCAGCAGCGTCGGGACTAGCGGGGTTCGTGGAGAGACCCAGTACTTC.

A few counts support this clonotype. The chain carries TRBV6-5 and TRBJ2-7; TRBD2 matches 8 bases. With V trimmed by 4 bases and J by 1 base, 6 bases remained unmatched. Germline V CDR1 and CDR2: MNHEY, SVGAGI. The CDR3 extends over 15 amino acids. CDR3 sequence (DNA): TGTGCCAGCAGTTCAACTAGCGGAGAATCCTACGAGCAGTACTTC. Translation gives CASSSTSGESYEQYF.

On this clonotype: A much more abundant neighbour one base away suggests this may be a read error. The conserved closing phenylalanine or tryptophan is absent in this CDR3, likely reflecting a read error. The chain recombines TRBV4-1 with TRBJ1-5, with D possibly matching TRBD1 (6 bases). CDR1 is MGHRA, CDR2 YSYEKL, per germline. CDR3 length equals 15 residues. With 1 base removed from V and 8 bases from J, the gap between germline ends came to 15 bases. DNA of the CDR3: TGCGCCAGCAGCCAAGGACGGACAGCTCAGAAGCCCCAGCATTCT. This translates into CASSQGRTAQKPQHS.

The chain carries TRBV12-3 or TRBV12-4 and TRBJ1-5; TRBD1 aligns across 8 bases. The V gene end was trimmed by 4 bases and the J gene end by 4 bases; junction bases not matched to a gene: 3. The CDR3 is 14 amino acids. The CDR3 reads CASSSRGLNQPQHF. In nucleotides, the CDR3 is TGTGCCAGCAGTTCCAGGGGGCTGAATCAGCCCCAGCATTTT.

This clonotype was seen repeatedly, ten times or more. The J gene is TRBJ2-4, the V gene TRBV11-1; possibly TRBD1 or TRBD2 for D (7 bases each). V shed 1 base and J shed 9 bases, with 13 bases lying between them. The CDR3 has 14 amino acids. From germline, CDR1 is SGHAT and CDR2 FQDESV (reference sequence). CDR3 DNA sequence: TGTGCCAGCAGCTTAGTGGGCAGGGGGGGCATTCAGTACTTC. Amino acid sequence: CASSLVGRGGIQYF.

This clonotype was counted ten times or more. The rearrangement links TRBV7-2 to TRBJ2-7; D not resolved. Germline V gene lookup returns CDR1 SGHTA and CDR2 FQGNSA. V dropped 0 bases and J dropped 5 bases, with 11 bases sitting between them. The CDR3 runs to 14 residues. Here the CDR3 DNA reads TGTGCCAGCAGCTTAGCGCTTGTCGTAAACGAGCAGTACTTC. Its translation: CASSLALVVNEQYF.

This clonotype was detected many times. This chain links TRBV11-2 with TRBJ2-2; D perhaps matches TRBD2 (5 bases). Germline CDR1 and CDR2: SGHAT and FQNNGV. V lost 0 bases, J lost 5 bases, and 7 bases lay in between. The length of the CDR3 is 14 residues. DNA for the CDR3: TGTGCCAGCAGCTTAGAGTGGGAGACCGGGGAGCTGTTTTTT. Translated: CASSLEWETGELFF.

Many counts were recorded for this clonotype. The gene calls are TRBV27 and TRBJ1-1; no reliable D call. Germline V gives CDR1 MNHEY, CDR2 SMNVEV (reference sequence). This CDR3 region has 11 residues. The ends were cut back, 6 bases at V and 2 bases at J, with 4 bases in the middle. As DNA, the CDR3 is TGTGCCAGCAGGTCCAACACTGAAGCTTTCTTT. Encoded protein: CASRSNTEAFF.

This clonotype appeared once. V is TRBV6-1 and J is TRBJ2-5, with 15 bases that match TRBD2. V gave up 6 bases and J gave up 5 bases; unmatched junction bases: 7. Germline values: CDR1 MNHNS, CDR2 SASEGT. This CDR3 region has 16 residues. The CDR3 is CASRRTSGGAKETQYF. The CDR3 nucleotides are TGTGCCAGCAGACGGACTAGCGGGGGGGCAAAGGAGACCCAGTACTTC.

This clonotype came up once. The J gene is TRBJ1-1, the V gene TRBV12-3 or TRBV12-4; 7 bases align to TRBD1. J gave up 0 bases and V 7 bases, and 8 bases lay outside the gene matches. The CDR3 is 15 amino acids. CDR3 in amino acids: CASTATGSMNTEAFF. The CDR3 DNA reads TGTGCCAGCACCGCGACAGGGAGCATGAACACTGAAGCTTTCTTT.

The table lists this clonotype with many counts. The gene calls are TRBV28 and TRBJ2-7; D gene unclear. Per germline, CDR1 MDHEN and CDR2 SYDVKM. The CDR3 is 11 amino acids. Deletions cut 5 bases from V and 5 bases from J, with 7 bases between. CDR3 in DNA: TGTGCCAGCAGTCGGTTGGACGAGCAGTACTTC. Its translation is CASSRLDEQYF.

Only a few counts were recorded for this clonotype. CDR3 in DNA: TGTGCCAGCAGCTTTGGGGACAGGGGGCGCACCGGGGAGCTGTTTTTT. Amino acids: CASSFGDRGRTGELFF. The J gene is TRBJ2-2, the V gene TRBV11-1; 12 nucleotides match TRBD1. The CDR3 sequence is 16 residues long. Germline lookup yields CDR1 SGHAT and CDR2 FQDESV (reference sequence). V was pared by 3 bases and J by 4 bases, with 3 bases of the junction left unmatched.

This clonotype was recorded at least ten times. The rearrangement links TRBV6-5 to TRBJ2-7; the match to TRBD2 covers 7 bases. The germline gives CDR1 MNHEY, CDR2 SVGAGI. With V trimmed by 2 bases and J by 7 bases, 11 bases remained unmatched. This CDR3 spans 15 amino acids. Written as DNA, the CDR3 is TGTGCCAGCAGTTACGCGGCTGGGGGGGAGAGGGAGCAGTACTTC. Translated, it gives CASSYAAGGEREQYF.

This clonotype was seen ten or more times. This rearrangement joins TRBV29-1 to TRBJ1-5; TRBD1 agrees at 9 bases. Germline CDR1 is SQVTM and CDR2 is ANQGSEA. The CDR3 spans 14 residues. Losses at the gene ends were 5 bases for V and 9 bases for J; bases not matched to a gene: 11. DNA of the CDR3: TGCAGCGTTAGCGAGGGACAGGGCGATGGGCCCCAGCATTTT. Its protein is CSVSEGQGDGPQHF. Filled out from reference TRBV29-1 and TRBJ1-5, the complete variable domain reads SAVISQKPSRDICQRGTSLTIQCQVDSQVTMMFWYRQQPGQSLTLIATANQGSEATYESGFVIDKFPISRPNLTFSTLTVSNMSPEDSSIYLCSVSEGQGDGPQHFGDGTRLSIL.

This clonotype was detected ten times or more. CDR3 region: CASSPTRDDPEAFF. In nucleotides, the CDR3 is TGTGCCAGCAGTCCGACACGTGACGACCCTGAAGCTTTCTTT. The rearrangement joins TRBV28 to TRBJ1-1, with unresolved D. Trimming removed 5 bases at V and 6 bases at J, with 16 bases between. Germline values: CDR1 MDHEN, CDR2 SYDVKM. This CDR3 comprises 14 residues.

The chain combines TRBV12-3 or TRBV12-4 with TRBJ2-7; perhaps TRBD2 as D (6 bases). There are 15 residues in the CDR3. With 6 bases removed from V and 2 bases from J, the gap between germline ends came to 17 bases. The CDR3 DNA follows: TGTGCCAGCAGCCCTCCGTGGGGGGACCCCTACGAGCAGTACTTC. It translates to CASSPPWGDPYEQYF.

This clonotype was seen repeatedly, ten times or more. The CDR3 loop is CASSATAPRAFF. The CDR3 coding sequence is TGTGCCAGCAGCGCGACGGCCCCCAGGGCTTTCTTT. The chain recombines TRBV6-5 with TRBJ1-1, with no clear D. The length of the CDR3 is 12 residues. V was clipped by 6 bases and J by 11 bases, with 16 bases between them. The germline V gene has CDR1 MNHEY and CDR2 SVGAGI.

The chain links TRBV6-2 or TRBV6-3 to TRBJ1-1; 10 bases match TRBD1. This CDR3 has 15 amino acids. V lost 6 bases to trimming and J lost 5 bases; unmatched junction nucleotides: 9. Germline CDR1 and CDR2: MNHEY and SVGEGT. The CDR3 DNA reads TGTGCCAGCAGAACCCCGACAGGGGGCCGTACTGAAGCTTTCTTT. Amino acids: CASRTPTGGRTEAFF.